What follows are 11 T cell receptor beta chains derived from one specimen sequenced in a study of blood T cell repertoires in COVID-19. Libraries were prepared by immunoSEQ multiplex PCR; TCRdb keeps only in-frame clonotypes and omits some of them. This table holds 70,000 or so clones, about four fifths found once. Sequenced: peripheral blood. The origin of the receptors is a man aged 60 to 69 with COVID-19, enrolled during active disease.

The CDR3 protein is CASSAGTSRSYEQYF. CDR3 DNA sequence: TGTGCCAGCAGCGCCGGGACTAGCCGCTCCTACGAGCAGTACTTC. This sequence joins TRBV9 and TRBJ2-7, with 9 bases matching TRBD2. V shed 3 bases, J shed 0 bases, and the junction held 4 bases outside the gene matches. The V gene's germline CDR1 is SGDLS and CDR2 YYNGEE. There are 15 residues in the CDR3. The full variable domain, with the rest looked up from reference TRBV9 and TRBJ2-7, is DSGVTQTPKHLITATGQRVTLRCSPRSGDLSVYWYQQSLDQGLQFLIQYYNGEERAKGNILERFSAQQFPDLHSELNLSSLELGDSALYFCASSAGTSRSYEQYFGPGTRLTVT.

This chain connects TRBV6-6 to TRBJ1-2, with 7 bases aligning to TRBD1. The CDR3 is made up of 15 amino acids. Per the germline V gene, CDR1 is MNHNY and CDR2 is SVGAGI (reference sequence). V lost 2 bases, J lost 8 bases, and 11 bases stayed unmatched. In DNA form, the CDR3 reads TGTGCCAGCAGTTACGCCTCAGGGGGTCTAAACGGCTACACCTTC. Its protein product is CASSYASGGLNGYTF.

The chain recombines TRBV15 with TRBJ1-1, with TRBD1 identical over 8 bases. The CDR3 consists of 17 residues. The ends lost 0 bases at V and 0 bases at J; junction bases unmatched: 6. CDR1 is LNHNV and CDR2 is YYDKDF in the germline V gene (reference sequence). DNA for the CDR3: TGTGCCACCAGCAGAGAGTACAGGGGGAGGATGAACACTGAAGCTTTCTTT. It translates to CATSREYRGRMNTEAFF.

This chain joins TRBV19 and TRBJ1-2; D unclear. Germline assignment: CDR1 LNHDA and CDR2 SQIVND (reference sequence). The CDR3 sequence is 14 residues long. Trimming pared 2 bases from V and 3 bases from J, leaving 10 bases between. CDR3 DNA sequence: TGTGCCAGTAGTATATCTCACTATGACTATGGCTACACCTTC. Its translation is CASSISHYDYGYTF.

The gene calls are TRBV5-6 and TRBJ2-1; 9 nucleotides match TRBD2. Germline V CDR1 and CDR2: SGHDT, YYEEEE. With V trimmed by 5 bases and J by 4 bases, 10 bases remained unmatched. The length of the CDR3 is 16 residues. The CDR3 protein is CASSPDVAGAYNEQFF. The CDR3 nucleotides read TGTGCCAGCAGTCCGGACGTAGCGGGGGCTTACAATGAGCAGTTCTTC.

V usage is TRBV19 and J usage is TRBJ2-7, with 9 positions matching TRBD1. With V trimmed by 4 bases and J by 3 bases, 10 bases remained unmatched. This CDR3 is 16 amino acids long. CDR1 LNHDA and CDR2 SQIVND come from the germline V gene (reference sequence). The CDR3 is CASSRLSGTGNYEQYF. DNA for the CDR3: TGTGCCAGTAGTAGACTTTCCGGGACAGGGAACTACGAGCAGTACTTC.

This clone was observed a single time. The chain carries TRBV18 and TRBJ2-1; weak D call: TRBD2 (7 bases). Per the germline V gene, CDR1 is KGHSH and CDR2 is LQKENI. CDR3 length: 16 residues. With 5 bases removed from V and 8 bases from J, the gap between germline ends came to 22 bases. The CDR3 loop reads CASSTGTSGAGYEQFF. In DNA, the CDR3 is TGTGCCAGCTCAACTGGGACAAGCGGAGCGGGGTATGAGCAGTTCTTC.

The chain employs TRBV29-1 and TRBJ2-7; the match to TRBD2 covers 8 bases. The trim removed 7 bases at V and 7 bases at J, leaving 6 bases unmatched. Germline values: CDR1 SQVTM, CDR2 ANQGSEA. This CDR3 has 11 amino acids. CDR3 coding DNA: TGCAGCGGCGGGGGGATGGGAGAGCAGTACTTC. Its protein is CSGGGMGEQYF.

This rearrangement joins TRBV7-9 to TRBJ2-3, with D possibly TRBD2 on 6 matching bases. Looked up from germline, CDR1 is SEHNR and CDR2 is FQNEAQ (reference sequence). V was clipped by 3 bases and J by 6 bases, with 16 bases between them. The CDR3 runs 15 residues. DNA for the CDR3: TGTGCCAGCAGCTTGTCGCGGGGTAGAATCGATACGCAGTATTTT. Encoded protein: CASSLSRGRIDTQYF.

The J gene is TRBJ2-7, the V gene TRBV11-2; TRBD2 matches 7 bases. With V trimmed by 3 bases and J by 4 bases, 6 bases remained unmatched. The CDR3 has 14 amino acids. In germline, CDR1 is SGHAT, CDR2 FQNNGV. In DNA form, the CDR3 reads TGTGCCAGCAGCTTCGGCCTAGCGGATTACGAGCAGTACTTC. Translating it yields CASSFGLADYEQYF.

This clone is a singleton in its sample. The CDR3 loop is CASSLGGALGTSQFF. DNA of the CDR3: TGTGCCAGCAGCTTAGGGGGGGCCTTGGGGACTAGCCAGTTCTTC. The gene calls are TRBV7-9 and TRBJ2-1, with TRBD2 matching 9 bases. Trimming at V came to 1 base and at J to 13 bases, leaving 11 bases not matched to a gene. The germline gives CDR1 SEHNR, CDR2 FQNEAQ (reference sequence). The CDR3 length is 15 residues.